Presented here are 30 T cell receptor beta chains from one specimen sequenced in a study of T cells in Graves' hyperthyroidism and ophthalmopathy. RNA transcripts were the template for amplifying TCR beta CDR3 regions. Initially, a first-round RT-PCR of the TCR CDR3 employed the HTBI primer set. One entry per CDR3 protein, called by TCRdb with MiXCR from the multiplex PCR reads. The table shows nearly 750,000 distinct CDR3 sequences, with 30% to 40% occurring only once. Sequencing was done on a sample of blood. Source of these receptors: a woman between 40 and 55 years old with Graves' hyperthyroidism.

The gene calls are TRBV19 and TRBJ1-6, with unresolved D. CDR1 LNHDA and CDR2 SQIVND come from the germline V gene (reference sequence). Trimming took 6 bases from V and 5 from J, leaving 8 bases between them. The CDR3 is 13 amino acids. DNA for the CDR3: TGTGCCAGTAGCGCGGACGATAATTCACCCCTCCACTTT. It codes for CASSADDNSPLHF.

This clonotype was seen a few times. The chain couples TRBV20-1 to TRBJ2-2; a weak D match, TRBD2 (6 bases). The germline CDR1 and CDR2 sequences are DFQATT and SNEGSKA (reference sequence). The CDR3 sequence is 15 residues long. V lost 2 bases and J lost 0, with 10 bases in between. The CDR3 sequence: CSARLPGANTGELFF. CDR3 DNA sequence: TGCAGTGCTAGATTGCCGGGGGCGAACACCGGGGAGCTGTTTTTT.

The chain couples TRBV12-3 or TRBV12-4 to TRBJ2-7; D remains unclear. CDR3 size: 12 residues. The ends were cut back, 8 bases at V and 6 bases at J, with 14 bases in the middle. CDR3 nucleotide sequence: TGTGCCAGCGCCCATTTTAGTGGCGAGCAGTACTTC. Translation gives CASAHFSGEQYF.

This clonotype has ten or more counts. DNA for the CDR3: TGTGCCAGCAGTTGCAACCCGGACAGGGAAGATCAGCCCCAGCATTTT. Translated, it gives CASSCNPDREDQPQHF. V gene TRBV6-5 combines with J gene TRBJ1-5; the match to TRBD1 covers 8 bases. The CDR3 totals 16 residues. The trim removed 4 bases at V and 5 bases at J, leaving 10 bases unmatched. The germline gives CDR1 MNHEY, CDR2 SVGAGI.

The DNA of the CDR3 is TGTGCCAGCATGCTGACGGGGGATCAGCCCCAGCATTTT. Protein product: CASMLTGDQPQHF. The V gene is TRBV6-5, the J gene TRBJ1-5, with D maybe TRBD1 (5 bases). The CDR3 has 13 residues. CDR1 is MNHEY and CDR2 is SVGAGI in the germline V gene. V dropped 7 bases and J dropped 5 bases, with 12 bases sitting between them.

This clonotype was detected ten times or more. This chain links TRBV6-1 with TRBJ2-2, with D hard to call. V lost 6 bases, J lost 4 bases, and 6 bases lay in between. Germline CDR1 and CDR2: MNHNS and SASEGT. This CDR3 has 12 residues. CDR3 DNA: TGTGCCAGCAGGTTTATCACCGGGGAGCTGTTTTTT. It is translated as CASRFITGELFF.

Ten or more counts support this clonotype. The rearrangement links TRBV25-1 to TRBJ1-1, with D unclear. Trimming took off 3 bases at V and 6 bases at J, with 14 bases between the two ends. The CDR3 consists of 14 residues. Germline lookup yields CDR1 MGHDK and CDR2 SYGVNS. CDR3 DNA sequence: TGTGCCAGCAGTGATGGCAGACCCTCGGCTGAAGCTTTCTTT. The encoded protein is CASSDGRPSAEAFF.

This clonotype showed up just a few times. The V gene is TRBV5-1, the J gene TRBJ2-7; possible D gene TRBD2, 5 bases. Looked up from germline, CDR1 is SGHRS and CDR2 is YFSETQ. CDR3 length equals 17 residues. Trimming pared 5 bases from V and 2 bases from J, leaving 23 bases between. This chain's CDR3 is CASRLSRGSGRTYEQYF. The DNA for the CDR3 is TGCGCCAGCAGACTATCCCGAGGGAGCGGCAGAACCTACGAGCAGTACTTC.

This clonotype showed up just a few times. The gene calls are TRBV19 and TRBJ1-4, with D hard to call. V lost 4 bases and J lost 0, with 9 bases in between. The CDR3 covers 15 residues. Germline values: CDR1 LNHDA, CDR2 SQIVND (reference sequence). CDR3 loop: CASSTSGATNEKLFF. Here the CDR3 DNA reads TGTGCCAGTAGTACCTCCGGAGCAACTAATGAAAAACTGTTTTTT.

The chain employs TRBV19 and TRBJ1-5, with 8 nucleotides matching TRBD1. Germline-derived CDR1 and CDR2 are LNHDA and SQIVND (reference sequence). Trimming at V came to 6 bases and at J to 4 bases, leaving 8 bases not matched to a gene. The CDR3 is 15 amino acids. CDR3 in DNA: TGTGCCAGTAGGAAGAGGACAGGGACTAATCAGCCCCAGCATTTT. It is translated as CASRKRTGTNQPQHF.

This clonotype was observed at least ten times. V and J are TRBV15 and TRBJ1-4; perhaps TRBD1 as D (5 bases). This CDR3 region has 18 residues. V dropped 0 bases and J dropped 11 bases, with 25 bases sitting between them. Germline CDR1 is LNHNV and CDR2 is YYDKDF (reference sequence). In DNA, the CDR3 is TGTGCCACCAGCAGAGATCGGTGGGGGTACTCCCTCCGAGGGAAACTGTTTTTT. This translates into CATSRDRWGYSLRGKLFF.

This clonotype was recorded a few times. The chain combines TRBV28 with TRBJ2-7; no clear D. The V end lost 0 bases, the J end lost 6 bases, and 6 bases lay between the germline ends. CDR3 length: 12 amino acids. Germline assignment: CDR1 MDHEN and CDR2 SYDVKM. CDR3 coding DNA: TGTGCCAGCAGTTTATGGGGGTGCGAGCAGTACTTC. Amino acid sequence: CASSLWGCEQYF.

This CDR3 reads CASNQGYEQYF. The CDR3 bases are TGTGCCAGCAACCAAGGCTACGAGCAGTACTTC. The chain carries TRBV7-2 and TRBJ2-7; D gene ambiguous. Deletions cut 7 bases from V and 3 bases from J, with 7 bases between. The CDR3 length is 11 residues. CDR1 and CDR2 (germline): SGHTA, FQGNSA.

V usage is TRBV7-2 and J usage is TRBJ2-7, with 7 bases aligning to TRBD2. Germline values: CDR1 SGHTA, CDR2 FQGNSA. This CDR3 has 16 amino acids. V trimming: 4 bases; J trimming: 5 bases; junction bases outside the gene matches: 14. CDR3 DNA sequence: TGTGCCAGCAGCTCCCCGACGGGAGGTGGGAGAGACGAGCAGTACTTC. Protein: CASSSPTGGGRDEQYF.

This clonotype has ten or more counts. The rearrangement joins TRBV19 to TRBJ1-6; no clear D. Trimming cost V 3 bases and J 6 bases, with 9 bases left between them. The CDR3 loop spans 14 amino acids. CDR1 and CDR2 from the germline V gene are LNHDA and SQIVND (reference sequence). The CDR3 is CASSISDGNSPLHF. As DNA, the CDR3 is TGTGCCAGTAGTATCAGTGACGGTAATTCACCCCTCCACTTT.

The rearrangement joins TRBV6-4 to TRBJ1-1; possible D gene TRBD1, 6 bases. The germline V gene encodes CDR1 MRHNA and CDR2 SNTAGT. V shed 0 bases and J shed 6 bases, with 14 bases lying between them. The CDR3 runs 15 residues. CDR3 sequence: CASSDSNRGGSEAFF. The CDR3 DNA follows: TGTGCCAGCAGTGACTCGAACCGGGGGGGCTCTGAAGCTTTCTTT.

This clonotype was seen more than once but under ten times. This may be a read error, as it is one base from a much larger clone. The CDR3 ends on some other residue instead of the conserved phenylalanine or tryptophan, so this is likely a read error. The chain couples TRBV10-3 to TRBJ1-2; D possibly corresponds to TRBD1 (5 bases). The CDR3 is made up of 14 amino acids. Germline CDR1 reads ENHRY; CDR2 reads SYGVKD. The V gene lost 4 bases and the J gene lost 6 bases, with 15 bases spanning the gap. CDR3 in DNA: TGTGCCATCAGTGTAGACCAGGGTTTTAATGGCTACACCCTC. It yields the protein CAISVDQGFNGYTL.

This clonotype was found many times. DNA for the CDR3: TGTGCCAGCATAGGACTGTTGGGGGATGGCTACACCTTC. Translation: CASIGLLGDGYTF. The chain carries TRBV25-1 and TRBJ1-2; perhaps TRBD1 as D (5 bases). Germline V gene sequence: CDR1 MGHDK, CDR2 SYGVNS. This CDR3 is 13 amino acids long. V lost 7 bases and J 6 bases, leaving 15 bases between the germline ends.

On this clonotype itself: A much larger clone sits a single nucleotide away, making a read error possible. CDR3 coding DNA: TGTGCCAGCGGGACCTACAGGGAGGCGAACACCGGGGAGCTGTTTTTT. Its protein product is CASGTYREANTGELFF. The V gene is TRBV7-9, the J gene TRBJ2-2, with D perhaps given as TRBD1 or TRBD2 (6 bases each). The CDR3 extends over 16 amino acids. In germline, CDR1 is SEHNR, CDR2 FQNEAQ (reference sequence). V gave up 8 bases and J gave up 0 bases, with 16 bases separating them.

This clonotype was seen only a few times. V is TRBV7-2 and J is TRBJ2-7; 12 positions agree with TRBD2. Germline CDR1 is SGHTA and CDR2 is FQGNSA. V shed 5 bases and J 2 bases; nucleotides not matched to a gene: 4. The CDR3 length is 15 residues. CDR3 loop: CASSLLAGGPYEQYF. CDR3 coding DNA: TGTGCCAGCAGCCTACTAGCGGGGGGCCCCTACGAGCAGTACTTC.

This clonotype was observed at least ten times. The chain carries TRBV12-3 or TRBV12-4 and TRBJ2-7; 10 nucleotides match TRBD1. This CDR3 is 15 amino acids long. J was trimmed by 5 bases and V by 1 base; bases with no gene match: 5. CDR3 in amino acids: CASSLDGTGVHEQYF. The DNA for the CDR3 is TGTGCCAGCAGTTTAGACGGGACAGGGGTCCACGAGCAGTACTTC.

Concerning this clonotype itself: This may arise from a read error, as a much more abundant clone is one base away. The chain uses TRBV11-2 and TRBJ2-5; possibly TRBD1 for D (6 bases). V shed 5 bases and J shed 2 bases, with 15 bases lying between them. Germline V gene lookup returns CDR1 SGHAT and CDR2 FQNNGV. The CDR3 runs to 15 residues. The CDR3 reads CASSDPGQRQETQYF. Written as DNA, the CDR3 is TGTGCCAGCAGCGATCCGGGACAAAGACAAGAGACCCAGTACTTC.

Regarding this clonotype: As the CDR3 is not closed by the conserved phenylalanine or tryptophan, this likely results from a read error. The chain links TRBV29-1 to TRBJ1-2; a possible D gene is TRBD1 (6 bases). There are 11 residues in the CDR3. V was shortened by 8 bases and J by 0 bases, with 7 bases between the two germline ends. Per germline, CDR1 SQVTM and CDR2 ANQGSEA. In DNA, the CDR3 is TGCAGCTACAGGGCTAACTATGGCTACACCCTC. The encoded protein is CSYRANYGYTL.

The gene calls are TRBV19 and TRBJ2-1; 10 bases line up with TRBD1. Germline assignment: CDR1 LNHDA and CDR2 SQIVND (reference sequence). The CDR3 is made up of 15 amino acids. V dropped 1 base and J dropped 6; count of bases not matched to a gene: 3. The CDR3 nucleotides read TGTGCCAGTAGTATAGGGGGGGACAGGGGCAATGAGCAGTTCTTC. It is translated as CASSIGGDRGNEQFF.

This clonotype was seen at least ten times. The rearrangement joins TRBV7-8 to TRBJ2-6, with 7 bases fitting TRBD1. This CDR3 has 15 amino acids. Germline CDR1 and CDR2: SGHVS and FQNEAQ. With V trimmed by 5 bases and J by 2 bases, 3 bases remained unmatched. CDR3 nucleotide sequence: TGTGCCAGCAGCATCACAGGGGCTGGGGCCAACGTCCTGACTTTC. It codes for CASSITGAGANVLTF.

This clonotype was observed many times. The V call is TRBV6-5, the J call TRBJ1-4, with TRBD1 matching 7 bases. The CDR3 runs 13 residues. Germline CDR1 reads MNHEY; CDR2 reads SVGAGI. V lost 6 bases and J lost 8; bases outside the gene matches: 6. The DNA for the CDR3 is TGTGCCAGCAGCCTGGACAGGAGGGAAAAACTGTTTTTT. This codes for CASSLDRREKLFF.

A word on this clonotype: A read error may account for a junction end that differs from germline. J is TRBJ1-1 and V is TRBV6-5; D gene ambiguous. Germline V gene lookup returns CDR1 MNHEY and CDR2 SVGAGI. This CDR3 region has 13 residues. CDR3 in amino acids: CAISYGTNTEAFF. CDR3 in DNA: TGTGCCATCAGTTACGGCACCAACACTGAAGCTTTCTTT.

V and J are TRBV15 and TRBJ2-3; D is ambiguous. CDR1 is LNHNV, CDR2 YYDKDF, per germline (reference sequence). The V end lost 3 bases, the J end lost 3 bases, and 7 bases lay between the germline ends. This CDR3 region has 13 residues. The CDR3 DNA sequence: TGTGCCACCAGCAGCCCCGGGACAGATACGCAGTATTTT. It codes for CATSSPGTDTQYF.

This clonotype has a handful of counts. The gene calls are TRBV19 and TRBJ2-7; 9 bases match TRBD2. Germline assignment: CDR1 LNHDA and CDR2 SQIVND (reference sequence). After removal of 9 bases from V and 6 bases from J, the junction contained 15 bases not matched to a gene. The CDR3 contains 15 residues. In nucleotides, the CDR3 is TGTGCCAGCAGTTACGAGCGGGAGGACCCCTCCGAGCAGTACTTC. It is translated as CASSYEREDPSEQYF.

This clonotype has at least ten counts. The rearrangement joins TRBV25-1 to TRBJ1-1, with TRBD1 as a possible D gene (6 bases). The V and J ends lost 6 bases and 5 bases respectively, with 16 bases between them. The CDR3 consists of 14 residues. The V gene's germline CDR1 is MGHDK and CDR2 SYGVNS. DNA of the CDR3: TGTGCCAGCAGAAAGGACAGTTGGAATACTGAAGCTTTCTTT. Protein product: CASRKDSWNTEAFF.